The source of this T cell receptor beta chain is a study of shared T cell receptors in the human thymus. Generated by immunoSEQ multiplex PCR, the TCRdb table keeps only in-frame clones and is missing some. Of around 730,000 clones listed, approximately 85% are singletons. Germline CDR1 and CDR2: SGHVS and FNYEAQ. Germline trimming cut 6 bases from V and 5 bases from J; bases unmatched to any gene: 11. CDR3 length: 15 amino acids. The data also belong to a second study, concerning human thymus T cells. Per that study: The thymus tissue came from resections taken during corrective heart surgery.

This receptor was obtained from a girl in the first two years of life with a congenital heart defect. Source material: thymocytes. The chain joins TRBV7-6 to TRBJ2-5; 8 bases agree with TRBD2. For the CDR3, the DNA is TGTGCCAGCAGATCCCGGACTAGCAGTCTCGAGACCCAGTACTTC. It is translated as CASRSRTSSLETQYF.